This TCR beta chain was recovered during a study of blood T cell repertoires in COVID-19. Study-wide background: Both acute and convalescent COVID-19 samples were obtained from the United States, Italy and Spain. T cells, B-cell-depleted T cells, or PBMCs provided the cDNA or gDNA that served as material.

How the authors handled the data: Cell counts per sample came from amplifying reference gene primers. The data were produced by immunoSEQ multiplex PCR, yet TCRdb's version contains in-frame clones alone and is incomplete. Clone size and the V and J calls come from that table; the DNA yielded D and trimming. The sample has about 160,000 clones, about 87% seen once. Germline assignment: CDR1 MDHEN and CDR2 SYDVKM. Trimming removed 2 bases from V and 6 bases from J; junction bases left unmatched: 5. This CDR3 comprises 14 residues. The sequencing sample was made of peripheral blood. The origin of this receptor is a woman aged 60-75 years who had recovered from COVID-19. The V call is TRBV28, the J call TRBJ2-7, with 9 nucleotides matching TRBD2. CDR3 nucleotide sequence: TGTGCCAGCAGTTTAGGCGGGGGGGCACGCGAGCAGTACTTC. Protein sequence: CASSLGGGAREQYF.